This T cell receptor (beta chain) was captured by sequencing in a study of OX40 agonist ivuxolimab in advanced cancers. In the study overall: Participants averaged 60 years of age (range roughly 20 to 90) and were roughly 80% male.

The table came from immunoSEQ multiplex PCR; TCRdb's copy has only in-frame clones and leaves some out. The sample lists roughly 67,000 clones, 75% to 90% occurring once. With regard to this clone: What it binds is unknown.

The CDR3 is 13 residues long. V was pared by 1 base and J by 5 bases, with 5 bases between. The germline CDR1 and CDR2 sequences are SSHAT and FNYEAQ (reference sequence). Overall study results and limits: Researchers report that CD8+ T cells had, on average, more expanded clones than CD4+. Among some nonresponders, normalized T-cell clonal expansion was also low. The study observed clonal expansion of CD4+ and CD8+ blood T cells by week 6 at 0.1 to 3.0 mg/kg.

Sequences were derived from CD4+ or CD8+ T cells sorted from blood, sampled in a trial of the OX40 agonist ivuxolimab. The V call is TRBV7-7, the J call TRBJ2-2; D unresolved. This TCR was recovered from an adult with an advanced solid tumor such as melanoma, head and neck, liver or kidney cancer. CDR3 nucleotide sequence: TGTGCCAGCAGCTTAGGACCGACCGGGGAGCTGTTTTTT. Its protein is CASSLGPTGELFF.